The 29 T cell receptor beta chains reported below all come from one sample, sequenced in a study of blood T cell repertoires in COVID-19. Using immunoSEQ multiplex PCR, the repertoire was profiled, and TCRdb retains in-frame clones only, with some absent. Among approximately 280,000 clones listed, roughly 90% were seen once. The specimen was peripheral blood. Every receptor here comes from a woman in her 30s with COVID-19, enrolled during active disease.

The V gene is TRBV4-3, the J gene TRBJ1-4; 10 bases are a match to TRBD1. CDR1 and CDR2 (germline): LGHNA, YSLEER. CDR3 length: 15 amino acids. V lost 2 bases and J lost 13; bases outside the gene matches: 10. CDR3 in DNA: TGCGCCAGCAGCCAAACGGGACAGGGGTATTTGGGACTGTTTTTT. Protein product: CASSQTGQGYLGLFF.

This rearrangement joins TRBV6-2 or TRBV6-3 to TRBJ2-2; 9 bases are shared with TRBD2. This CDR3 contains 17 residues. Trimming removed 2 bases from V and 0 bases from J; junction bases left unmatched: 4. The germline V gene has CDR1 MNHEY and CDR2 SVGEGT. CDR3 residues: CASSYVAGGPNTGELFF. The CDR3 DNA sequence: TGTGCCAGCAGTTACGTGGCGGGAGGGCCGAACACCGGGGAGCTGTTTTTT.

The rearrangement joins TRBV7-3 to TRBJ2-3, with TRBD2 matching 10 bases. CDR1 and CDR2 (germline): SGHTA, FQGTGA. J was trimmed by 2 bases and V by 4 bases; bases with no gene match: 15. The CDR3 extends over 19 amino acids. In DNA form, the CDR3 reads TGTGCCAGCAGCTCTCAGGGAGCGGGAGGGCCATTGGACACAGATACGCAGTATTTT. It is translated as CASSSQGAGGPLDTDTQYF.

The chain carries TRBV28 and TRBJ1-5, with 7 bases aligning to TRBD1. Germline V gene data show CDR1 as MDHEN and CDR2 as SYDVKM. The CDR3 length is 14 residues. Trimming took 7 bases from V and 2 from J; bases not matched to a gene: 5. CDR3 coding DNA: TGTGCCAGCAAAGGGGGCTCGGGCAATCAGCCCCAGCATTTT. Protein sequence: CASKGGSGNQPQHF.

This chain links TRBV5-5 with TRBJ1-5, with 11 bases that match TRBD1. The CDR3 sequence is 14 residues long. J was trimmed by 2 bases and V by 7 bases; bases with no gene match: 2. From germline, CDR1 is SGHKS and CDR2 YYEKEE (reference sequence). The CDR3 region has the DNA TGTGCCAGCGGACAGGGGGCTGGCAATCAGCCCCAGCATTTT. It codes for CASGQGAGNQPQHF.

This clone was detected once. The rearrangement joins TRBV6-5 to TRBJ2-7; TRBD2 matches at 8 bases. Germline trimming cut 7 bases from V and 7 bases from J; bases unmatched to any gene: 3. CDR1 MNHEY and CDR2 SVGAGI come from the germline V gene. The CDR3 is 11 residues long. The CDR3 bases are TGTGCCAGCATGCGGGAGGAGGAGCAGTACTTC. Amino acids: CASMREEEQYF.

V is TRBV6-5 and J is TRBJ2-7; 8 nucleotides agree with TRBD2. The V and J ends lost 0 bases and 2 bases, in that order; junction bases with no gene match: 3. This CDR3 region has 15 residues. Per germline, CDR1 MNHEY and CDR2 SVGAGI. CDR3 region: CASSYSTGRAYEQYF. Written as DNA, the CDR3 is TGTGCCAGCAGTTACTCGACCGGGAGGGCCTACGAGCAGTACTTC.

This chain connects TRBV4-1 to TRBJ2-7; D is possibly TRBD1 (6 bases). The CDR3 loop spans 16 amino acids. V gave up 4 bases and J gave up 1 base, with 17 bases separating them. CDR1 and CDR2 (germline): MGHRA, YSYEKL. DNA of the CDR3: TGCGCCAGCAGCCGTACACCTGGGGGCGGTTCCTACGAGCAGTACTTC. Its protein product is CASSRTPGGGSYEQYF.

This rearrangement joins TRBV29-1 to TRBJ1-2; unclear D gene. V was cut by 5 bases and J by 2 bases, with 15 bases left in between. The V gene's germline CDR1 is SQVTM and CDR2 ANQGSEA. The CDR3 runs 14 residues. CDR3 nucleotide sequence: TGCAGCGTTCTTGGGGAGGGAGACAACTATGGCTACACCTTC. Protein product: CSVLGEGDNYGYTF.

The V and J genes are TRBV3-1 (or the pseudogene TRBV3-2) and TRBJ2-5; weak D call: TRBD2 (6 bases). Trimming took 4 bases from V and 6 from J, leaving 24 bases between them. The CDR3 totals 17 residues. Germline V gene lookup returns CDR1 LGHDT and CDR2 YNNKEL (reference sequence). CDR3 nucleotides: TGTGCCAGCAGCCCAAGGGTAGCGGAATATTTAGACCAGACCCAGTACTTC. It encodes CASSPRVAEYLDQTQYF.

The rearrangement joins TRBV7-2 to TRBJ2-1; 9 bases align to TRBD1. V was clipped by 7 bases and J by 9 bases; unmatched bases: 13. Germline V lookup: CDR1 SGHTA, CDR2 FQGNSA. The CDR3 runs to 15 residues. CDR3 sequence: CASTPGGQGSLEQFF. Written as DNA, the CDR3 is TGTGCCAGCACCCCCGGAGGACAGGGGTCACTTGAGCAGTTCTTC.

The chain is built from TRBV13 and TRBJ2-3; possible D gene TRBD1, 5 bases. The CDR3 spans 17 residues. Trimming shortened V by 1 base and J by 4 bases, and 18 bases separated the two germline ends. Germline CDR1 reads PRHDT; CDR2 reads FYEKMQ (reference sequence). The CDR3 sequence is CASSLEKVSPGPDTQYF. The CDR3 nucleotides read TGTGCCAGCAGCTTAGAGAAGGTTTCCCCAGGGCCAGATACGCAGTATTTT.

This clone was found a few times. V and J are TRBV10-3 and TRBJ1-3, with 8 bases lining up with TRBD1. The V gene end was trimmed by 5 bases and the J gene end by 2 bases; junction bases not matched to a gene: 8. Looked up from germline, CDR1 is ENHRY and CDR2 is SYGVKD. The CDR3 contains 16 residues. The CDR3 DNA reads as TGTGCCATCAGTCCCGGGACAGGAGGGACTGGAAACACCATATATTTT. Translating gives CAISPGTGGTGNTIYF.

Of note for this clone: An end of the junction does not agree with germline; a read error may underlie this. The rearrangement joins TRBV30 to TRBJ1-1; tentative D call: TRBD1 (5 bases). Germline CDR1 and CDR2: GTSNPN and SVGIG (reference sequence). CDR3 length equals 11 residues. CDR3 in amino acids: CAWSLGTSQFF. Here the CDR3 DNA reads TGTGCCTGGAGTCTCGGGACTTCACAGTTTTTT.

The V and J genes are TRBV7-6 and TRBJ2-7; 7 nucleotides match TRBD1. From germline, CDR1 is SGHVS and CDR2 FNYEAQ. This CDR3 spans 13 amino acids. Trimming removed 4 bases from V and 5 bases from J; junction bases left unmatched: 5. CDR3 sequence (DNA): TGTGCCAGCAGCTATACCCAGGGGGACGAGCAGTACTTC. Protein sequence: CASSYTQGDEQYF.

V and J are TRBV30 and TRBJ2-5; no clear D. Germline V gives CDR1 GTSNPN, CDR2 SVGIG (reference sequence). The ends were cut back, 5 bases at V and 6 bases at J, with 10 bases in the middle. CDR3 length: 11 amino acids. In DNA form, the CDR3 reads TGTGCCTGGGGCCCCCTAAAGACCCAGTACTTC. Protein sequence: CAWGPLKTQYF.

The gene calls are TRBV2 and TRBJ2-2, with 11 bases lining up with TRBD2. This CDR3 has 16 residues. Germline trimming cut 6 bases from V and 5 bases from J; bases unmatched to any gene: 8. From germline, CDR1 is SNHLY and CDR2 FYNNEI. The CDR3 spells CASRALAGGGTGELFF. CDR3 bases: TGTGCCAGCAGAGCTCTAGCGGGAGGAGGTACCGGGGAGCTGTTTTTT.

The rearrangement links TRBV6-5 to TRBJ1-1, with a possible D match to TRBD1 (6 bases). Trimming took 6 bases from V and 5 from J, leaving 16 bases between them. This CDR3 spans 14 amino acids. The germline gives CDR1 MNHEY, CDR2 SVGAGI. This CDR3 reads CASSRGQGATEAFF. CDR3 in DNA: TGTGCCAGCAGCAGGGGCCAGGGAGCGACTGAAGCTTTCTTT.

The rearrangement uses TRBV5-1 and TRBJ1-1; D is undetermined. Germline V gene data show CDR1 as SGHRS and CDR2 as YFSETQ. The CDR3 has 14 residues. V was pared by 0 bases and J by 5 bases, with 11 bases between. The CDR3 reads CASSLGSAETEAFF. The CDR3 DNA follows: TGCGCCAGCAGCTTGGGGTCGGCGGAAACTGAAGCTTTCTTT.

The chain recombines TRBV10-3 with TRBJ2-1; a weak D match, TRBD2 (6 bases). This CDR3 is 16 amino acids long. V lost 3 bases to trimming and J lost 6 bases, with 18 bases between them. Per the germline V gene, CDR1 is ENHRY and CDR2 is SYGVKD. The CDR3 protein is CAISEGAGPPFNEQFF. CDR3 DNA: TGTGCCATCAGTGAAGGAGCGGGCCCCCCCTTCAATGAGCAGTTCTTC.

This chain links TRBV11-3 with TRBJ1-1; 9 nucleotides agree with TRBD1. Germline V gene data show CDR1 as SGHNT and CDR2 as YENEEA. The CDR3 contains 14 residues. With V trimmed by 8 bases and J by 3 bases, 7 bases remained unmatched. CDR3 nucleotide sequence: TGTGCCAGCGCCCCGGGACAGGGATACACTGAAGCTTTCTTT. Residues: CASAPGQGYTEAFF. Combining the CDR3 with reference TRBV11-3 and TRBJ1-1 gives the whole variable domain EAGVVQSPRYKIIEKKQPVAFWCNPISGHNTLYWYLQNLGQGPELLIRYENEEAVDDSQLPKDRFSAERLKGVDSTLKIQPAELGDSAVYLCASAPGQGYTEAFFGQGTRLTVV.

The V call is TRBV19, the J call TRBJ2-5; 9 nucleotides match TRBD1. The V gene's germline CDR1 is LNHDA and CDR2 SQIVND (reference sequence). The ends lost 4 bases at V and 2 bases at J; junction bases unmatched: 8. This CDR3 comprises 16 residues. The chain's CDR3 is CASSTGQGRGQETQYF. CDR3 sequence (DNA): TGTGCCAGTAGTACCGGACAGGGGCGGGGGCAAGAGACCCAGTACTTC.

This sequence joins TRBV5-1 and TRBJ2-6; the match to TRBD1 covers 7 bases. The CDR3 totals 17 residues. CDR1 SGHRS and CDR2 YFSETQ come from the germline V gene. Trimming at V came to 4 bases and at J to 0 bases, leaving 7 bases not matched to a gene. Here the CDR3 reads CASSPTGSNSGANVLTF. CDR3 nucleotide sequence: TGCGCCAGCAGCCCGACAGGGTCCAACTCTGGGGCCAACGTCCTGACTTTC. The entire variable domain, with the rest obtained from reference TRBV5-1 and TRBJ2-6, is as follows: KAGVTQTPRYLIKTRGQQVTLSCSPISGHRSVSWYQQTPGQGLQFLFEYFSETQRNKGNFPGRFSGRQFSNSRSEMNVSTLELGDSALYLCASSPTGSNSGANVLTFGAGSRLTVL.

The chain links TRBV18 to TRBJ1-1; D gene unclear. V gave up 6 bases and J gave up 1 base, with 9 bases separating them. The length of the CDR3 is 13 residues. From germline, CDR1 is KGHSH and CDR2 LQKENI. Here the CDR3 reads CASSLEKNTEAFF. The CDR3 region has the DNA TGTGCCAGCTCCCTTGAGAAGAACACTGAAGCTTTCTTT.

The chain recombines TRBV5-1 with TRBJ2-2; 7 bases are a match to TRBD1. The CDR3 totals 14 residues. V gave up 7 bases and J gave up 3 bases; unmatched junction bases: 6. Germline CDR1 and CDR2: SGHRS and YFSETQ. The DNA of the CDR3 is TGCGCCAGCTCGAGACAGGGAGACACCGGGGAGCTGTTTTTT. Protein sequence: CASSRQGDTGELFF.

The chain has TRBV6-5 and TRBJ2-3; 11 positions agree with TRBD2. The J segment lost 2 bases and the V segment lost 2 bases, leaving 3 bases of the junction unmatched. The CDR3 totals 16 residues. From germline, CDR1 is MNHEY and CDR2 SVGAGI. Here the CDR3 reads CASSYEGLAATDTQYF. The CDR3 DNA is TGTGCCAGCAGTTACGAGGGACTAGCGGCCACAGATACGCAGTATTTT.

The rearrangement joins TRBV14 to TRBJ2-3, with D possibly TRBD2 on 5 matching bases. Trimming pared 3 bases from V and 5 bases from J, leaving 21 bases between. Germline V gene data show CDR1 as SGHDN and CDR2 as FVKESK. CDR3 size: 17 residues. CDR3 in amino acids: CASSHRVQGGPRDTQYF. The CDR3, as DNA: TGTGCCAGCAGCCACCGAGTCCAAGGCGGGCCCCGAGATACGCAGTATTTT.

CDR3 nucleotides: TGTGCCAGCAGCCCCGGGACTAGCGGGAACACCGGGGAGCTGTTTTTT. Amino acids: CASSPGTSGNTGELFF. The chain has TRBV4-2 and TRBJ2-2; 11 bases match TRBD2. The CDR3 sequence is 16 residues long. Unmatched junction bases numbered 2, after V lost 4 bases and J lost 1 base. Germline CDR1 reads LGHNA; CDR2 reads YNFKEQ.

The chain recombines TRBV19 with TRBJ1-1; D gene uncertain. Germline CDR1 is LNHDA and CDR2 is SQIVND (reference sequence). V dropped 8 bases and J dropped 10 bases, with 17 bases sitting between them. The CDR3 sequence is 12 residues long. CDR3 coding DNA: TGTGCCAGTTGGAGTCGCGGGGAGGCAGCTTTCTTT. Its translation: CASWSRGEAAFF. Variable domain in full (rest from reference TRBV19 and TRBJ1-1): DGGITQSPKYLFRKEGQNVTLSCEQNLNHDAMYWYRQDPGQGLRLIYYSQIVNDFQKGDIAEGYSVSREKKESFPLTVTSAQKNPTAFYLCASWSRGEAAFFGQGTRLTVV.